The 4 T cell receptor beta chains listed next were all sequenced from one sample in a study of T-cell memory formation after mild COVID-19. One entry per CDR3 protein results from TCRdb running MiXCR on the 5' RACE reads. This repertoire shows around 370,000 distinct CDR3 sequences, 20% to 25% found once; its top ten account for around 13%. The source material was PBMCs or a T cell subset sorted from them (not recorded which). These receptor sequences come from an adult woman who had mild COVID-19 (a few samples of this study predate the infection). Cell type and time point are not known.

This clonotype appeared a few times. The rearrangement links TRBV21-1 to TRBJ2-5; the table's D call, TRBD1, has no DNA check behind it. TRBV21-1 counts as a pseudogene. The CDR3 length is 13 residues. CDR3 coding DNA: TGTGCCAGCTTACAGGGGGGGCAAGAGACCCAGTACTTC. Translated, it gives CASLQGGQETQYF.

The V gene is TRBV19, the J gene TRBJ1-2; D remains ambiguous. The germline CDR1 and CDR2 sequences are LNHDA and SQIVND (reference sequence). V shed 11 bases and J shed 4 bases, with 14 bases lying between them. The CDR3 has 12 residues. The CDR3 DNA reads TGTGCCGTACCGGGAAGGATCTATGGCTACACCTTC. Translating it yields CAVPGRIYGYTF.

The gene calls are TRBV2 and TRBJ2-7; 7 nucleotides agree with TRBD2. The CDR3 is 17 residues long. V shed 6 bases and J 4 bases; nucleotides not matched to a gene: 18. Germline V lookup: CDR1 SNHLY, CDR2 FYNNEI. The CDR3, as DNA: TGTGCCAGCAGCGATCCGCTCGATACTAGCGACCTATACGAGCAGTACTTC. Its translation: CASSDPLDTSDLYEQYF.

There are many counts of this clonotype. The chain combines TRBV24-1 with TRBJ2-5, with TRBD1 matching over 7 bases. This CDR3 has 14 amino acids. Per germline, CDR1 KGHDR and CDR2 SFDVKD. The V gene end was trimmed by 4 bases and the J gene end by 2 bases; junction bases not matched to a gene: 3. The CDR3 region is CATSDSGQQETQYF. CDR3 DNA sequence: TGTGCCACCAGTGACTCGGGACAGCAAGAGACCCAGTACTTC.